This entry features one T cell receptor beta chain sequence. Its antigen is not yet known. Base qualities are missing; no much larger clone stands one base away. The data belong to a study of T cell responses to AZD1222 COVID-19 vaccine (dated by TCRdb to about 2021). Concerning the study at large: AZD1222 recipients with second doses at about 4 weeks or about 12 weeks were pooled, because spike-specific TCR depth and breadth did not differ between schedules. TCR sequencing was performed for about 240 trial participants, of whom some 200 were given two doses of AZD1222 and some 26 were given two doses of MenACWY control vaccine. Enrollment into the trials was organized by age into subgroups of 18-55, 56-69 and 70-plus years, and those subgroups contained roughly 150, 30 and 60 TCR-sequenced participants, respectively.

The CDR3 regions of human TCRbeta chains were analyzed by immunosequencing. In the source study's methods: Repertoire TCRs were checked for matches against a reference library of SARS-CoV-2-specific TCRs that had been generated using the MIRA antigen-specificity platform. Breadth was defined as the fraction of unique TCRs that were SARS-CoV-2-associated. Depth was defined as the fraction of total T cells that were SARS-CoV-2-associated. Each spike-specific TCR was assigned to its reactive spike region and to a CD4 or CD8 class using the MIRA data. Log10-transformed breadth and depth values were compared by one-way ANOVA with Sidak's multiple comparisons tests. TCRdb took over this immuneACCESS table, retaining in-frame rearrangements with V and J assigned. Such tables are incomplete; in checked studies, under half of the missing clones stem from an unresolved V gene, and the remainder is unexplained. That table furnishes V, J and clone size, whereas the DNA furnished D and trimming. Counted in this sample were 150,000 to 200,000 clones; 88% of them appeared once. More than 5.5% of the sample lies in the top ten.

The time point tag for this specimen amounts to: baseline before first vaccination. Samples from vaccinated people were obtained from the UK trials COV001 and COV002, which included a single-blind randomized controlled phase 2/3 trial of AZD1222 (ChAdOx1 nCoV-19) in healthy adults. Trial participant PBMC samples were collected at day 0 and day 28 after the second dose for TCRbeta chain sequencing. Here is what the overall study found, with its caveats: Most participants were white British and females outnumbered males, and the authors suggested that clonal diversity may have been underestimated. The vaccine-associated CD4 TCRs covered the entire spike protein, and the dominant responses fell in regions 160-218 and 743-854. The 56-69-year group was small, and its depth increase did not reach significance, likely because of low power. Reportedly, almost half of the unique spike-specific TCRs recognized epitopes lying outside the regions that are mutated in the B.1.351 and B.1.1.7 variants. After two AZD1222 doses, both the breadth and the depth of spike-specific TCRs were significantly higher than at day 0 and than in MenACWY recipients. Because no samples from the day 14 peak response were available, repertoires could be characterized only after the peak T cell response. Only five or six AZD1222 recipients were SARS-CoV-2 seropositive at baseline, limiting conclusions about previously exposed vaccinees.

This clonotype was sampled from an adult in good health. The specimen was peripheral blood, collected on day 0 of AZD1222 vaccination.

The nucleotides are TGTGCCAGCAGCCCGGCAGGCTGGACAGGGGAAACCGGGGAGCTGTTTTTT. It translates as CASSPAGWTGETGELFF. The sequence is built from TRBV5-4 and TRBJ2-2, with 9 middle bases fitting TRBD1. From V the trimming removes 4 bases and from J it removes 5 bases, while the gene matches leave 12 bases of the junction unaccounted for. CDR1 and CDR2 are read off the germline V gene (reference sequence) as SGHNT and YYREEE. From its cysteine to its phenylalanine, the CDR3 spans 17 amino acids. The sequence is cut down to CDR3 DNA, 51 bases in frame from base 1.